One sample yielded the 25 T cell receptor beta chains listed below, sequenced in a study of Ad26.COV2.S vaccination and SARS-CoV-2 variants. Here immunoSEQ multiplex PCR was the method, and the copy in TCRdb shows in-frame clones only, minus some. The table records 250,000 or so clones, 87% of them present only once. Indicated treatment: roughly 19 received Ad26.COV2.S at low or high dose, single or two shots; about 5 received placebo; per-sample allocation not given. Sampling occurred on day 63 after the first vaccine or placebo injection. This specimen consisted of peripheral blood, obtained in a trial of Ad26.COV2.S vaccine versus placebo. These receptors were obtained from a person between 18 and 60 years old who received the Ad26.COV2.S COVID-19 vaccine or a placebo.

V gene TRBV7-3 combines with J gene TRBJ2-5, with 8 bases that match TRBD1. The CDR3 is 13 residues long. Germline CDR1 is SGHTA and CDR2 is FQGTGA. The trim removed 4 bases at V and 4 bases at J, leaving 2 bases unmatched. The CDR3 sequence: CASSYDRGETQYF. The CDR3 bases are TGTGCCAGCAGCTACGACAGGGGAGAGACCCAGTACTTC.

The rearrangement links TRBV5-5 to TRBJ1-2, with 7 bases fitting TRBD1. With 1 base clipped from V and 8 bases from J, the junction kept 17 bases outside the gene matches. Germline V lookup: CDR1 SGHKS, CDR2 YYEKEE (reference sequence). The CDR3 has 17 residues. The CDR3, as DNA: TGTGCCAGCAGCTTGTCGCGGTTAGGGGGCCGTGGGAGAGGCTACACCTTC. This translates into CASSLSRLGGRGRGYTF.

The CDR3 is CASSLSSGGGQPQHF. As DNA, the CDR3 is TGCGCCAGCAGCTTGTCATCCGGGGGCGGTCAGCCCCAGCATTTT. V usage is TRBV5-1 and J usage is TRBJ1-5; maybe TRBD1 (6 bases). The germline V and J ends were trimmed by 1 base and 6 bases, with 14 bases remaining between them. In germline, CDR1 is SGHRS, CDR2 YFSETQ. This CDR3 spans 15 amino acids.

The DNA of the CDR3 is TGTGCCAGTACTGAGTATCTGCATGGCTACACCTTC. It specifies CASTEYLHGYTF. The J gene is TRBJ1-2, the V gene TRBV19; D ambiguous. Germline CDR1 reads LNHDA; CDR2 reads SQIVND (reference sequence). The CDR3 length is 12 residues. Deletions cut 7 bases from V and 6 bases from J, with 12 bases between.

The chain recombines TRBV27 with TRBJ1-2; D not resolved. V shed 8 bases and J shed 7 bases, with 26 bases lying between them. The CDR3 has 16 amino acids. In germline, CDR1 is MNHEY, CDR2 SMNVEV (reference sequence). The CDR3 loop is CASDPPVAYELSGYTF. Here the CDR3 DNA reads TGTGCCAGCGACCCCCCGGTCGCTTACGAGCTTAGTGGCTACACCTTC.

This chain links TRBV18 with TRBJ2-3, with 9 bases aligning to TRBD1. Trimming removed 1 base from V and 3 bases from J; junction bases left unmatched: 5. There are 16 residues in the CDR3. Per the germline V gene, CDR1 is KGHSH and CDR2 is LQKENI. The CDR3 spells CASSPLLDRGTDTQYF. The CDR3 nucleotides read TGTGCCAGCTCACCACTTCTGGACAGGGGTACAGATACGCAGTATTTT.

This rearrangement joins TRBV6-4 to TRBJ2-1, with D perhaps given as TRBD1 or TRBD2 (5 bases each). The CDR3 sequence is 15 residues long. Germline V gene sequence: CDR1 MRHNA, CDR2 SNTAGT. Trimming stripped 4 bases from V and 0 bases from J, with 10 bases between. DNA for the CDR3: TGTGCCAGCAGTGTGGGGGATTACTCCTACAATGAGCAGTTCTTC. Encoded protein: CASSVGDYSYNEQFF.

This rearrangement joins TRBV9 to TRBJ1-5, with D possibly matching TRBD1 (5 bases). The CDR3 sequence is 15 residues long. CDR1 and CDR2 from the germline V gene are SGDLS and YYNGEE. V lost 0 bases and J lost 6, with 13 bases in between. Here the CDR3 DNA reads TGTGCCAGCAGCGTAGGAGGGGCCGAGGGTCAGCCCCAGCATTTT. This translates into CASSVGGAEGQPQHF. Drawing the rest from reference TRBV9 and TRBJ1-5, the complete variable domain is DSGVTQTPKHLITATGQRVTLRCSPRSGDLSVYWYQQSLDQGLQFLIQYYNGEERAKGNILERFSAQQFPDLHSELNLSSLELGDSALYFCASSVGGAEGQPQHFGDGTRLSIL.

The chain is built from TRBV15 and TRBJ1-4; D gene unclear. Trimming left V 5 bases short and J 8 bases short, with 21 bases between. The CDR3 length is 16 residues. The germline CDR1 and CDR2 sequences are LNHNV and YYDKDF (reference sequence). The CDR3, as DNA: TGTGCCACCAGCCAAAGAGGTTTGGAGACGAAGGAAAAACTGTTTTTT. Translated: CATSQRGLETKEKLFF.

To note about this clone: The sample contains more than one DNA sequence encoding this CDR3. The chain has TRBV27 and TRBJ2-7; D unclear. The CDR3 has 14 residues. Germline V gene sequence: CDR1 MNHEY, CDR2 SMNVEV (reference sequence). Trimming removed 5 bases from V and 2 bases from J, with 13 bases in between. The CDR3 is CASSPGPLPYEQYV. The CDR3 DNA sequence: TGTGCCAGCAGTCCCGGGCCACTCCCCTACGAGCAGTACGTC.

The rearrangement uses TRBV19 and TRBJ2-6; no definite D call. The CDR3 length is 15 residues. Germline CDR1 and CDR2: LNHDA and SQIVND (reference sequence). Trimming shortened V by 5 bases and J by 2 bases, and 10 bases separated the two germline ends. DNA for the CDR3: TGTGCCAGTAGTGTCTCAAGGCCTGGGGCCAACGTCCTGACTTTC. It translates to CASSVSRPGANVLTF.

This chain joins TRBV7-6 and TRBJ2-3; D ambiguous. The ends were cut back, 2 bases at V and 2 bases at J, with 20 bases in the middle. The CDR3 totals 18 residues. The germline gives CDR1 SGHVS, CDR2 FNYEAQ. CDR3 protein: CASSLQQGYDFSTDTQYF. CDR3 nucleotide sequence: TGTGCCAGCAGCTTACAACAAGGGTACGACTTCTCCACAGATACGCAGTATTTT. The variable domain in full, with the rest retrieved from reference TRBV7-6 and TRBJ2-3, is GAGVSQSPRYKVTKRGQDVALRCDPISGHVSLYWYRQALGQGPEFLTYFNYEAQQDKSGLPNDRFSAERPEGSISTLTIQRTEQRDSAMYRCASSLQQGYDFSTDTQYFGPGTRLTVL.

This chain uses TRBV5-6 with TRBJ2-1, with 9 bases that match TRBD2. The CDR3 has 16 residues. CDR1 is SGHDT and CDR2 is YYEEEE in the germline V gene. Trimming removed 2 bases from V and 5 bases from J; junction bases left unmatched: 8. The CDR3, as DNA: TGTGCCAGCAGCTTACCTCTAGCGGGAAGGAACAATGAGCAGTTCTTC. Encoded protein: CASSLPLAGRNNEQFF. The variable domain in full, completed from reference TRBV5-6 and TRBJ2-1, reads DAGVTQSPTHLIKTRGQQVTLRCSPKSGHDTVSWYQQALGQGPQFIFQYYEEEERQRGNFPDRFSGHQFPNYSSELNVNALLLGDSALYLCASSLPLAGRNNEQFFGPGTRLTVL.

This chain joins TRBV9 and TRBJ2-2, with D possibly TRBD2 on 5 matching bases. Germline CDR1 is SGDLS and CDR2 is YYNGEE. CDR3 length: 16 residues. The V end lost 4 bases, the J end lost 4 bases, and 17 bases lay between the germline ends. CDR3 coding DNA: TGTGCCAGCAGCCCGAGGCGAGGACTCTTCACCGGGGAGCTGTTTTTT. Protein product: CASSPRRGLFTGELFF.

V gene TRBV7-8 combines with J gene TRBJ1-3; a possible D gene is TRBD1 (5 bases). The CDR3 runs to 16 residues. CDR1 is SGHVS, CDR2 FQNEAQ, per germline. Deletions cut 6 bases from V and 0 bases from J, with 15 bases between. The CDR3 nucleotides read TGTGCCAGCAGTCTAGGGGAAGCCCTCTCTGGAAACACCATATATTTT. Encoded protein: CASSLGEALSGNTIYF.

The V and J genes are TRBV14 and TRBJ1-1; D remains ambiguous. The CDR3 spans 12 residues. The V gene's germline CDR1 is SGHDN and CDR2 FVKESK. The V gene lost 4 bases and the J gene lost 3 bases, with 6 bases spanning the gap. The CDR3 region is CASSPGHTEAFF. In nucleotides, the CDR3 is TGTGCCAGCAGCCCTGGACACACTGAAGCTTTCTTT.

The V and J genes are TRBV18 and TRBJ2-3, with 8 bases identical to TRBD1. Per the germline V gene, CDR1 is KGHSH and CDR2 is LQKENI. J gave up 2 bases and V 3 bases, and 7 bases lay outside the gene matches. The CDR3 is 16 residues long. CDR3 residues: CASSPQGAGPTDTQYF. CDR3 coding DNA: TGTGCCAGCTCACCGCAGGGGGCGGGCCCCACAGATACGCAGTATTTT.

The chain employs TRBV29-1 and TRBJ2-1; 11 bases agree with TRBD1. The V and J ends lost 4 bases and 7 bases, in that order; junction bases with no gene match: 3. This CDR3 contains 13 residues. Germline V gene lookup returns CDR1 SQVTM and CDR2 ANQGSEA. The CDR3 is CSVVRDRGNEQFF. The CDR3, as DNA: TGCAGCGTTGTTAGGGACAGGGGGAATGAGCAGTTCTTC.

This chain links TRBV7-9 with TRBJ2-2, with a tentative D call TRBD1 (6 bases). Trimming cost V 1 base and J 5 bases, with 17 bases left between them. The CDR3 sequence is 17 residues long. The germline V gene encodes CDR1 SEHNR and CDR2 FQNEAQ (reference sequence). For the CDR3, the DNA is TGTGCCAGCAGCTTAGATTCTGTCTCAGGGGCAACCGGGGAGCTGTTTTTT. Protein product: CASSLDSVSGATGELFF. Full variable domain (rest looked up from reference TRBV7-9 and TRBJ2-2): DTGVSQNPRHKITKRGQNVTFRCDPISEHNRLYWYRQTLGQGPEFLTYFQNEAQLEKSRLLSDRFSAERPKGSFSTLEIQRTEQGDSAMYLCASSLDSVSGATGELFFGEGSRLTVL.

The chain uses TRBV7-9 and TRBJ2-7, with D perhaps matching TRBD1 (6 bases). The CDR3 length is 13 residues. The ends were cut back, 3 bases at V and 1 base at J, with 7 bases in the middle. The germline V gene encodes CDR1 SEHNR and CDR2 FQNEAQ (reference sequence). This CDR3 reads CASSFRGSYEQYV. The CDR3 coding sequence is TGTGCCAGCAGCTTCAGGGGATCCTACGAGCAGTACGTC.

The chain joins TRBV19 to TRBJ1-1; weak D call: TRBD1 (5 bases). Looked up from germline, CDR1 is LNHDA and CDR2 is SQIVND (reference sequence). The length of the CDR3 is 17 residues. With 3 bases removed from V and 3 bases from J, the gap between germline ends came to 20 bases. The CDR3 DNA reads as TGTGCCAGTAGTATGAGATGGGACGACGGTGGGGACACTGAAGCTTTCTTT. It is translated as CASSMRWDDGGDTEAFF. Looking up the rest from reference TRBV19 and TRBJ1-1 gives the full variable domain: DGGITQSPKYLFRKEGQNVTLSCEQNLNHDAMYWYRQDPGQGLRLIYYSQIVNDFQKGDIAEGYSVSREKKESFPLTVTSAQKNPTAFYLCASSMRWDDGGDTEAFFGQGTRLTVV.

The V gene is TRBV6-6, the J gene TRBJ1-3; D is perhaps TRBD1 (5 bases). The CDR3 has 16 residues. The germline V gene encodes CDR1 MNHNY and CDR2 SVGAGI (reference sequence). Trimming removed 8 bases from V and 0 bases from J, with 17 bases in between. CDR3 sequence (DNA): TGTGCCAGCGGAACGAGCAGGGTTAGCTCTGGAAACACCATATATTTT. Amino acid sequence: CASGTSRVSSGNTIYF.

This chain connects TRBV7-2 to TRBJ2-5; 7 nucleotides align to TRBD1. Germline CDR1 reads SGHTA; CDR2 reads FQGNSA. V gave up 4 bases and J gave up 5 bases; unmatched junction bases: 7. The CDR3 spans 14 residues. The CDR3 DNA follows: TGTGCCAGCAGCTATGGGGGCAGGGGGGAGACCCAGTACTTC. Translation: CASSYGGRGETQYF.

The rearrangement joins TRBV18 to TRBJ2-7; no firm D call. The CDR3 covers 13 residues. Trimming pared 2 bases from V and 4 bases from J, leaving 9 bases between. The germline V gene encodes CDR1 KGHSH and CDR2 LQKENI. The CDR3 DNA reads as TGTGCCAGCTCACCAGGGCTATCTTACGAGCAGTACGTC. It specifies CASSPGLSYEQYV.

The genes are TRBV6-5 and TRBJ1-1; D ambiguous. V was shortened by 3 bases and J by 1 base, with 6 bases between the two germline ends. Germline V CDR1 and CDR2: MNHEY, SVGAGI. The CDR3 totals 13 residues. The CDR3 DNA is TGTGCCAGCAGTTATTCAGAGAACACTGAAGCTTTCTTT. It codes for CASSYSENTEAFF.